The rows below give T cell receptor beta chains drawn from one sample of a study of cytomegalovirus exposure and HLA in healthy donors. The method was immunoSEQ multiplex PCR; TCRdb's version includes in-frame clones alone and lacks a portion of them. The sample carries 50,000 to 60,000 clones, 75% to 85% recorded once. The specimen sequenced was PBMCs. The receptor set was obtained from a female donor in good health and CMV-seronegative. CDR3s include the opening cysteine and the closing phenylalanine or tryptophan. The D gene is left open where the match is weak. The listing skips clone size in some rows; elsewhere it reads once, few, many or a size class.

V gene	J gene	clone size	D gene	CDR3 protein	CDR3 DNA
TRBV2	TRBJ2-7	.	.	CASSPRGPTYEQYF	TGTGCCAGCAGTCCCAGAGGCCCTACCTACGAGCAGTACTTC
TRBV5-1	TRBJ1-1	.	TRBD1	CASSLDRTGVVTEAFF	TGCGCCAGCAGCTTGGACAGGACAGGGGTTGTCACTGAAGCTTTCTTT
TRBV7-3	TRBJ1-1	.	.	CASSLGQMNTEAFF	TGTGCCAGCAGCTTAGGACAGATGAACACTGAAGCTTTCTTT
TRBV27	TRBJ1-5	few	TRBD1	CASSIIGTGGSNQPQHF	TGTGCCAGCAGTATTATTGGGACAGGGGGAAGCAATCAGCCCCAGCATTTT
TRBV5-4	TRBJ2-7	.	.	CASSLAGARYEQYF	TGTGCCAGCAGCTTAGCAGGGGCGCGGTACGAGCAGTACTTC
TRBV7-2	TRBJ2-3	.	TRBD2	CASLPRGGSTDTQYF	TGTGCCAGCCTCCCTCGGGGGGGGAGCACAGATACGCAGTATTTT
TRBV9	TRBJ1-1	.	.	CASSPSGGLNTEAFF	TGTGCCAGCAGCCCCTCCGGGGGGTTGAACACTGAAGCTTTCTTT
TRBV4-2	TRBJ1-5	.	.	CASSQGDTLGTQHF	TGTGCCAGCAGCCAAGGGGACACTCTGGGGACCCAGCATTTT
TRBV29-1	TRBJ2-2	.	TRBD1	CSVDDRAGGELFF	TGCAGCGTTGACGACAGGGCCGGCGGGGAGCTGTTTTTT
TRBV7-2	TRBJ2-4	once	.	CASSLSSGDETLAKNIQYF	TGTGCCAGCAGCTTATCCAGCGGAGACGAAACTTTAGCCAAAAACATTCAGTACTTC
TRBV7-9	TRBJ1-2	.	.	CASSLATGSYGYTF	TGTGCCAGCAGCTTAGCGACAGGAAGCTATGGCTACACCTTC
TRBV5-1	TRBJ2-1	.	TRBD2	CASSPDKLAGYNEQFF	TGCGCCAGCAGCCCCGATAAGCTAGCGGGGTACAATGAGCAGTTCTTC
TRBV30	TRBJ2-2	.	.	CALVTLSNTGELFF	TGTGCCCTGGTTACCCTATCGAACACCGGGGAGCTGTTTTTT
TRBV2	TRBJ2-3	few	TRBD2	CASTGGVFTDTQYF	TGTGCCAGCACCGGGGGGGTCTTCACAGATACGCAGTATTTT
TRBV2	TRBJ2-2	.	.	CASKSTVTGELFF	TGTGCCAGCAAGAGTACAGTCACCGGGGAGCTGTTTTTT
TRBV10-1	TRBJ2-1	.	TRBD2	CASSAGTSGYNEQFF	TGCGCCAGCAGTGCCGGGACTAGCGGCTACAATGAGCAGTTCTTC
TRBV2	TRBJ1-1	.	TRBD1	CASSEGQGAANTEAFF	TGTGCCAGCAGCGAGGGACAGGGGGCCGCGAACACTGAAGCTTTCTTT
TRBV6-6	TRBJ2-7	.	TRBD1	CASSGTGFYEQYF	TGTGCCAGCAGTGGGACAGGATTCTACGAGCAGTACTTC
TRBV2	TRBJ2-7	once	.	CASSLRTLSSYEQYF	TGTGCCAGCAGCTTAAGGACACTGAGCTCCTACGAGCAGTACTTC
TRBV7-9	TRBJ2-1	.	TRBD2	CASSLNWEGGGQFF	TGTGCCAGCAGCCTCAACTGGGAGGGCGGAGGCCAGTTCTTC
TRBV7-8	TRBJ1-2	.	.	CASRGQGHNYGYTF	TGTGCCAGCAGGGGCCAGGGACACAATTATGGCTACACCTTC
TRBV5-1	TRBJ1-1	.	.	CASSLDLQGYTEAFF	TGCGCCAGCAGCTTGGACCTACAGGGTTACACTGAAGCTTTCTTT
TRBV27	TRBJ1-6	.	TRBD1	CASSPDRQGWNSPLHF	TGTGCCAGCAGCCCAGACCGACAGGGTTGGAATTCACCCCTCCACTTT
TRBV6-1	TRBJ1-2	.	TRBD1	CASSELGQGRYGYTF	TGTGCCAGCAGTGAGTTGGGACAGGGGAGATATGGCTACACCTTC
TRBV29-1	TRBJ2-3	.	TRBD1	CSVPGQGWSTDTQYF	TGCAGCGTACCGGGACAGGGATGGAGCACAGATACGCAGTATTTT
TRBV21-1	TRBJ1-4	.	.	CASSTKRPDREKLFF	TGTGCCAGCAGCACAAAAAGACCAGACAGGGAAAAACTGTTTTTT
TRBV7-9	TRBJ1-3	.	.	CASSLVGGARGNTIYF	TGTGCCAGCAGCTTAGTCGGGGGGGCGAGGGGAAACACCATATATTTT
TRBV10-3	TRBJ1-2	.	.	CAISAEGGYGYTF	TGTGCCATCAGTGCCGAGGGTGGGTATGGCTACACCTTC
TRBV27	TRBJ1-5	.	TRBD1	CASSLLGTGMSQPQHF	TGTGCCAGCAGTTTATTAGGGACAGGGATGAGTCAGCCCCAGCATTTT
TRBV27	TRBJ1-2	.	.	CASSLRADSRFNYGYTF	TGTGCCAGCAGTTTAAGGGCGGACAGCCGATTTAACTATGGCTACACCTTC
TRBV6-6	TRBJ1-1	.	.	CASRRRGEAFF	TGTGCCAGCAGACGACGGGGTGAAGCTTTCTTT
TRBV6-1	TRBJ1-2	.	TRBD1	CAGGTGNFNYGYTF	TGTGCCGGGGGGACAGGGAACTTTAACTATGGCTACACCTTC
TRBV7-9	TRBJ1-5	few	.	CASSLGAGYQPQHF	TGTGCCAGCAGCTTAGGGGCAGGTTATCAGCCCCAGCATTTT
TRBV11-1	TRBJ2-5	.	.	CASSLSRETQYF	TGTGCCAGCAGCTTATCACGGGAGACCCAGTACTTC
TRBV7-2	TRBJ1-2	.	.	CASSLRGGTNYGYTF	TGTGCCAGCAGCTTAAGGGGCGGGACTAACTACGGCTACACCTTC
TRBV25-1	TRBJ1-1	.	.	CASSPRNRANTEAFF	TGTGCCAGCAGCCCAAGAAACAGGGCGAACACTGAAGCTTTCTTT
TRBV7-9	TRBJ1-4	once	.	CASSFGRGPNEKLFF	TGTGCCAGCAGCTTTGGCAGGGGTCCTAATGAAAAACTGTTTTTT
TRBV11-2	TRBJ2-1	.	.	CASHTGRGDEQFF	TGTGCCAGTCACACAGGGAGGGGCGATGAGCAGTTCTTC
TRBV27	TRBJ2-1	.	TRBD2	CASRSTSGRYNEQFF	TGTGCCAGCAGATCTACTAGCGGAAGGTACAATGAGCAGTTCTTC
TRBV5-1	TRBJ2-1	.	TRBD2	CASSGSGGTYNEQFF	TGCGCCAGCAGCGGTAGCGGGGGTACCTACAATGAGCAGTTCTTC
TRBV27	TRBJ1-6	.	TRBD1	CASSSLPTGVLGSPLHF	TGTGCCAGCAGTTCGTTACCGACAGGGGTCCTAGGCTCACCCCTCCACTTT
TRBV9	TRBJ1-1	.	TRBD1	CASSAEGQGIPEAFF	TGTGCCAGCAGCGCCGAGGGACAGGGGATTCCTGAAGCTTTCTTT
TRBV15	TRBJ1-6	.	TRBD1	CATSRTRDRNSPLHF	TGTGCCACCAGCAGAACCCGGGACAGGAATTCACCCCTCCACTTT
TRBV18	TRBJ2-5	.	.	CASSPPDFQETQYF	TGTGCCAGCTCACCACCGGACTTCCAAGAGACCCAGTACTTC
TRBV6-1	TRBJ1-1	.	.	CASSEAAGRGAFF	TGTGCCAGCAGTGAAGCAGCGGGGCGGGGCGCTTTCTTT
TRBV7-2	TRBJ1-1	.	.	CASSLQKQGTEAFF	TGTGCCAGCAGCCTGCAAAAACAGGGAACTGAAGCTTTCTTT
TRBV6-1	TRBJ1-4	.	.	CASSEGWGPGSKLFF	TGTGCCAGCAGTGAAGGGTGGGGCCCAGGATCAAAACTGTTTTTT
TRBV10-2	TRBJ1-1	.	.	CASSETKGFTEAFF	TGCGCCAGCAGTGAGACGAAGGGGTTTACTGAAGCTTTCTTT
TRBV7-2	TRBJ2-3	.	TRBD2	CASSLAGLAGGTDTQYF	TGTGCCAGCAGCTTAGCGGGACTAGCGGGGGGCACAGATACGCAGTATTTT
TRBV18	TRBJ2-7	.	.	CASSPGHPSYEQYF	TGTGCCAGCTCACCCGGACACCCGTCCTACGAGCAGTACTTC
TRBV19	TRBJ1-2	few	.	CASSIPGDGYTF	TGTGCCAGTAGTATCCCGGGGGATGGCTACACCTTC
TRBV5-1	TRBJ1-1	.	.	CASSPGQWSTEAFF	TGCGCCAGCAGCCCCGGACAGTGGAGCACTGAAGCTTTCTTT
TRBV27	TRBJ1-1	.	.	CASSLWLESEAFF	TGTGCCAGCAGTTTATGGTTGGAGTCTGAAGCTTTCTTT
TRBV5-8	TRBJ2-5	.	.	CASSLWTVETQYF	TGTGCCAGCAGCTTGTGGACAGTAGAGACCCAGTACTTC
TRBV6-6	TRBJ2-5	few	.	CASSSPGTIQETQYF	TGTGCCAGCAGTTCCCCCGGGACAATCCAAGAGACCCAGTACTTC
TRBV7-9	TRBJ2-1	.	.	CASTEDRLTYNEQFF	TGTGCCAGCACCGAAGACAGGCTTACCTACAATGAGCAGTTCTTC
TRBV19	TRBJ1-2	.	.	CASSIERQGSYGYTF	TGTGCCAGTAGTATAGAAAGGCAGGGGAGCTATGGCTACACCTTC
TRBV6-1	TRBJ2-3	.	TRBD2	CASSETSGGAPDTQYF	TGTGCCAGCAGTGAGACTAGCGGGGGGGCCCCCGATACGCAGTATTTT
TRBV5-6	TRBJ1-6	.	.	CASTRISGNSPLHF	TGTGCCAGCACCAGGATTTCGGGAAATTCACCCCTCCACTTT